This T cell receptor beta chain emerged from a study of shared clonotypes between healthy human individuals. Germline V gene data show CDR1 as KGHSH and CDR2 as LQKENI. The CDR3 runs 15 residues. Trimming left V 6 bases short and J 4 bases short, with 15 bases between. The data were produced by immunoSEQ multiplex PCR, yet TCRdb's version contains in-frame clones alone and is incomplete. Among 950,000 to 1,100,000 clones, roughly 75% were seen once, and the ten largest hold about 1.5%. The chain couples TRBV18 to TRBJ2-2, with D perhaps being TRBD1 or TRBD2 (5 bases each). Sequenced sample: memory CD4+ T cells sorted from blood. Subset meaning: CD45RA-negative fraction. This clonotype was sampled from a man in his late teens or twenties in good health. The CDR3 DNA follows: TGTGCCAGCTCGCCCGGGACCTTTCTCACCGGGGAGCTGTTTTTT. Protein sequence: CASSPGTFLTGELFF.